Following are 5 T cell receptor beta chains from one sample sequenced in a study of blood T cell repertoires in COVID-19. Clones were sequenced by immunoSEQ multiplex PCR, and TCRdb holds only the in-frame ones, with some missing. The data show about 260,000 clones, 90% seen once. The sample taken for sequencing was PBMCs or T cells enriched from blood (not recorded which). The receptors were sampled from a middle-aged man who had been exposed to COVID-19.

V is TRBV28 and J is TRBJ1-1; the D gene is possibly TRBD1 (6 bases). From germline, CDR1 is MDHEN and CDR2 SYDVKM. V lost 1 base, J lost 0 bases, and 12 bases lay in between. This CDR3 is built from 16 residues. The CDR3 here is CASSLLVQGLNTEAFF. In DNA, the CDR3 is TGTGCCAGCAGTTTATTGGTTCAGGGGTTGAACACTGAAGCTTTCTTT.

The chain is built from TRBV21-1 and TRBJ2-7; the D call TRBD2 from the table was never checked on the DNA. TRBV21-1 is flagged as a pseudogene. The CDR3 is 17 amino acids. Here the CDR3 reads CASSKRRGGSLTYEQYV. The CDR3 DNA sequence: TGTGCCAGCAGCAAAAGGCGCGGTGGTAGCTTAACCTACGAGCAGTACGTC.

The J gene is TRBJ1-6, the V gene TRBV4-1; the D is unclear. V dropped 0 bases and J dropped 7 bases, with 19 bases sitting between them. CDR1 and CDR2 (germline): MGHRA, YSYEKL. The CDR3 consists of 18 residues. The CDR3: CASSQDHGVSAGNSPLHF. The CDR3 DNA reads as TGCGCCAGCAGCCAAGATCATGGAGTAAGTGCGGGAAATTCACCCCTCCACTTT.

With regard to this clone: A read error may account for a junction end that differs from germline. This rearrangement joins TRBV7-8 to TRBJ1-5, with a weak D call TRBD1 (6 bases). The V gene's germline CDR1 is SGHVS and CDR2 FQNEAQ. The CDR3 is 16 amino acids. CDR3 nucleotide sequence: TGTGCCAGCAGCTTAGGTCTACAGGGTAGCTATCAGCCCCAGCATTTT. It encodes CASSLGLQGSYQPQHF.

The chain has TRBV7-9 and TRBJ2-1; 9 bases align to TRBD1. The CDR3 is 16 amino acids. V lost 4 bases to trimming and J lost 2 bases; unmatched junction nucleotides: 6. CDR1 is SEHNR, CDR2 FQNEAQ, per germline (reference sequence). The CDR3 DNA follows: TGTGCCAGCAGCTCAAAGGGACAGGGAACCTACAATGAGCAGTTCTTC. Residues: CASSSKGQGTYNEQFF.